This T cell receptor beta chain was sequenced during a study of T-cell reconstitution after alpha-beta-depleted transplantation in children. Study-wide points: Several hundred graft clones that had expanded were reportedly the source of alpha-beta T cells about two months after transplant. Newly produced T cells mostly accounted for T-cell counts and diversity one year post-transplant.

CDR1 and CDR2 (germline): SGHRS, YFSETQ. CDR3 length: 20 residues. Trimming stripped 1 base from V and 3 bases from J, with 29 bases between. Comment on this clonotype: What it binds is unknown.

Library preparation (for TCRbeta) was performed with unique molecular identifiers. TCRdb passed the PCR reads through MiXCR, listing each CDR3 protein once. The data show hundreds of thousands of distinct CDR3 sequences, roughly 14% seen once. The J gene is TRBJ2-7, the V gene TRBV5-1, with D perhaps assigned TRBD1 or TRBD2 (5 bases each). The sequence was collected from a girl aged 2 to 10 with congenital amegakaryocytic thrombocytopenia, due to receive a stem cell transplant. The sequencing used PBMCs, collected before TCRalphabeta/CD19-depleted stem cell transplant. CDR3: CASSLLFARGLGELDYEQYF. The CDR3 nucleotides read TGCGCCAGCAGCTTGTTGTTCGCCCGAGGTTTGGGGGAGCTCGACTACGAGCAGTACTTC.